This T cell receptor beta chain comes out of a study of response to subunit inactivated influenza vaccine. In this sample, this clonotype turned up a few times. V was pared by 10 bases and J by 5 bases, with 9 bases of the junction left unmatched. This CDR3 is 13 amino acids long. Germline V gene lookup returns CDR1 KGHDR and CDR2 SFDVKD. TCRdb redid the calling of the RT-PCR reads with MiXCR, one entry per CDR3 protein. The sample shows around 570,000 distinct CDR3 sequences, 7.6% of them seen only once. The sequencing here drew on PBMCs from blood, taken approximately 25 months after vaccination. This receptor was identified in a man aged 50-75 years who received an inactivated influenza vaccine. The chain is built from TRBV24-1 and TRBJ2-7; 8 nucleotides line up with TRBD1. The CDR3 region is CATKDRDLDEQYF. CDR3 in DNA: TGTGCCACGAAGGACAGGGACCTGGACGAGCAGTACTTC.